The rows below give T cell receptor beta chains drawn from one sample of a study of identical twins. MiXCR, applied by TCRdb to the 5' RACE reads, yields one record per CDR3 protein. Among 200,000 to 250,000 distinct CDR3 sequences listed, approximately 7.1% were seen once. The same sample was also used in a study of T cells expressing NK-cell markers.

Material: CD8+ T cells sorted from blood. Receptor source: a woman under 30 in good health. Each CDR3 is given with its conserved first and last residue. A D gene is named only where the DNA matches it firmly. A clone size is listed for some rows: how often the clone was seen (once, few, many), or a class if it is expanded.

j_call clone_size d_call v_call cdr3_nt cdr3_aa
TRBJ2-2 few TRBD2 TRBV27 TGTGCCAGCGGCCCTAGCGGGAGTCCCGGGGAGCTGTTTTTT CASGPSGSPGELFF
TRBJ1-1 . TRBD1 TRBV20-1 TGCAGAGTACAGGGGATGGACACTGAAGCTTTCTTT CRVQGMDTEAFF
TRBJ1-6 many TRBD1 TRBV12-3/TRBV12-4 TGTGCCAGCAGCCCGGACAGGGCTGGCTCACCCCTCCACTTT CASSPDRAGSPLHF
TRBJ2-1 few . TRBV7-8 TGTGCCAGCAGCTTATCCGGGAGCGCGGATGAGCAGTTCTTC CASSLSGSADEQFF
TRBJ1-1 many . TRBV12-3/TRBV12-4 TGTGCCAGCAGTCCCGCGATGAACACTGAAGCTTTCTTT CASSPAMNTEAFF
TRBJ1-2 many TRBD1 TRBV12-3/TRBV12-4 TGTGCCAGCAGCACAGGGGTCGGCTACACCTTC CASSTGVGYTF
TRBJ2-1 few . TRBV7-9 TGTGCCAGCAGCTGGTCGGATGAGCAGTTCTTC CASSWSDEQFF
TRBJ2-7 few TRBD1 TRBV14 TGTGCCAGCAGCCTTAAACAGGGGTCCTCCTACGAGCAGTACTTC CASSLKQGSSYEQYF
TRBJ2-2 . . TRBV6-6 TGTGCCAGCAGTCCCTCCCTGGAGCTGTTTTTT CASSPSLELFF
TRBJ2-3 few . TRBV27 TGTGCCAGCAGTTTCGGTTTCCCAACTAGCACAGATACGCAGTATTTT CASSFGFPTSTDTQYF
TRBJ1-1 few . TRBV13 TGTGCCAGCAGCTTAGTTTCGAGTGGGAACACTGAAGCTTTCTTT CASSLVSSGNTEAFF
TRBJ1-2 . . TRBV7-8 TGTGCCAGCAGCTCAAGGGCGGCCAGGAGTAACTATGGCTACACCTTC CASSSRAARSNYGYTF
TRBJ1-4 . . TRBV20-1 TGCAGTGCCCGAGACGACGAAAAACTGTTTTTT CSARDDEKLFF
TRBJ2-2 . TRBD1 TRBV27 TGTGCCAGCAGACCCCGGACAGGGCTCACCGGGGAGCTGTTTTTT CASRPRTGLTGELFF
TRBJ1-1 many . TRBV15 TGTGCCACCAGCAGGCCCCGAGATCAGAGGACTGAAGCTTTCTTT CATSRPRDQRTEAFF
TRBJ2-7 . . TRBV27 TGTGCCAGCAGTTTGACGGGCGGATGGGCCTACGAGCAGTACTTC CASSLTGGWAYEQYF
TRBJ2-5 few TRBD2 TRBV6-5 TGTGCCAGCAGTCACTCAGCGGGGGGAGGGGCCCAGTACTTC CASSHSAGGGAQYF
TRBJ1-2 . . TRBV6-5 TGTGCCAGCAGTTACGGGGATCCTATGTATGGCTACACCTTC CASSYGDPMYGYTF
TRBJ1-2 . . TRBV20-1 TGCAGTGCTTTCTTCGACGGCTACACCTTC CSAFFDGYTF
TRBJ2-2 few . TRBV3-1 TGTGCCAGCAGCCAAGATGAGAGGGCCGGGGAGCTGTTTTTT CASSQDERAGELFF
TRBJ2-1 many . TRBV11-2 TGTGCCAGCAGCAAGGGCCGGAATTTATACAATGAGCAGTTCTTC CASSKGRNLYNEQFF
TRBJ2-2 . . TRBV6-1 TGTGCCAGCAGTGGCGGACACCGCACCGGGGAGCTGTTTTTT CASSGGHRTGELFF
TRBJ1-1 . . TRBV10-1 TGCGCCACCATCGGGGCTTTCTTT CATIGAFF
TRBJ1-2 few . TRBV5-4 TGTGCCAGCAGCTTTGTGAACGTCGACGGCTACACCTTC CASSFVNVDGYTF
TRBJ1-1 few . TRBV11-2 TGTGCCAGCAGCTTTTTGGCCATGAACACTGAAGCTTTCTTT CASSFLAMNTEAFF
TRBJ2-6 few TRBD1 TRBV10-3 TGTGCCATCAGTGAGTCAGGACAGGGGAGCTCTGGGGCCAACGTCCTGACTTTC CAISESGQGSSGANVLTF
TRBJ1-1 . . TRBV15 TGTGCCACCAGGGCCGGACTGTGGAACACTGAAGCTTTCTTT CATRAGLWNTEAFF
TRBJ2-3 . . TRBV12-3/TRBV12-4 TGTGCCAGCAGTTTGGTGGGGCGTGATACGCAGTATTTT CASSLVGRDTQYF